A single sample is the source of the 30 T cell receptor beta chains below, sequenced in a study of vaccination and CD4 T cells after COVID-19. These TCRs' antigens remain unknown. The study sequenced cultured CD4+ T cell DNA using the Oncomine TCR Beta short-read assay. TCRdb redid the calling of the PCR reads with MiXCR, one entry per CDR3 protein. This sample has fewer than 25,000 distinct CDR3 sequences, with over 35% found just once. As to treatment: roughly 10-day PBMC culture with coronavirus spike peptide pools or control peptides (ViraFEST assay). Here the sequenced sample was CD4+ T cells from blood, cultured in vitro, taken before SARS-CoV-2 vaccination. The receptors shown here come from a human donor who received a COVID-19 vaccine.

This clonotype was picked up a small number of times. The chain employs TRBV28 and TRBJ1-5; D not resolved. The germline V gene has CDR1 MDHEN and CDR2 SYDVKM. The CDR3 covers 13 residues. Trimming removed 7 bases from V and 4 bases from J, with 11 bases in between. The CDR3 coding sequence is TGTGCCAGCATAAAAGGACGGAATCAGCCCCAGCATTTT. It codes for CASIKGRNQPQHF. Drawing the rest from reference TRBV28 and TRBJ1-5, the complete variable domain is DVKVTQSSRYLVKRTGEKVFLECVQDMDHENMFWYRQDPGLGLRLIYFSYDVKMKEKGDIPEGYSVSREKKERFSLILESASTNQTSMYLCASIKGRNQPQHFGDGTRLSIL.

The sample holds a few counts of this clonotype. The CDR3, as DNA: TGCAGTGGTAGCGGGGGGGCGGCAGATACGCAGTATTTT. Amino acid sequence: CSGSGGAADTQYF. The V call is TRBV20-1, the J call TRBJ2-3, with 11 bases aligning to TRBD2. This CDR3 is built from 13 residues. CDR1 DFQATT and CDR2 SNEGSKA come from the germline V gene (reference sequence). With V trimmed by 7 bases and J by 4 bases, 4 bases remained unmatched.

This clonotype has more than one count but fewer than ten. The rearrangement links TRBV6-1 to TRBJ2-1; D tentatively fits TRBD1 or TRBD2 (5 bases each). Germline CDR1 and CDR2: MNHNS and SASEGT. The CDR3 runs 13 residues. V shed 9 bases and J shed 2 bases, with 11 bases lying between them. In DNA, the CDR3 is TGTGCCAGTGGGACCGATACCTACAATGAGCAGTTCTTC. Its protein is CASGTDTYNEQFF.

Here the CDR3 DNA reads TGTGCCAGCCAACGGGGGCCGAGCTCCTACAATGAGCAGTTCTTC. Encoded protein: CASQRGPSSYNEQFF. This chain connects TRBV11-2 to TRBJ2-1, with D perhaps assigned TRBD1 or TRBD2 (6 bases each). The CDR3 extends over 15 amino acids. The V gene lost 8 bases and the J gene lost 0 bases, with 14 bases spanning the gap. Germline V lookup: CDR1 SGHAT, CDR2 FQNNGV.

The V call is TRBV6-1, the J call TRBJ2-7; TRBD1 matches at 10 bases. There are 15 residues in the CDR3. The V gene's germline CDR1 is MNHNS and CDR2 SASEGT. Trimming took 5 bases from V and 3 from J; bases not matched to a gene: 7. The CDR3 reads CASSQPWTGGYEQYF. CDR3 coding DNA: TGTGCCAGCAGTCAACCCTGGACAGGGGGCTACGAGCAGTACTTC.

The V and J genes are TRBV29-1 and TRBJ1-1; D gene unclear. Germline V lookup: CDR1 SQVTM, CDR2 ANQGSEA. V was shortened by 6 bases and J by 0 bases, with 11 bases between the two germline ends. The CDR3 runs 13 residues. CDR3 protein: CSVGLGMNTEAFF. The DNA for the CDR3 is TGCAGCGTCGGACTTGGGATGAACACTGAAGCTTTCTTT. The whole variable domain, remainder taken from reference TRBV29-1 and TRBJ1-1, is SAVISQKPSRDICQRGTSLTIQCQVDSQVTMMFWYRQQPGQSLTLIATANQGSEATYESGFVIDKFPISRPNLTFSTLTVSNMSPEDSSIYLCSVGLGMNTEAFFGQGTRLTVV.

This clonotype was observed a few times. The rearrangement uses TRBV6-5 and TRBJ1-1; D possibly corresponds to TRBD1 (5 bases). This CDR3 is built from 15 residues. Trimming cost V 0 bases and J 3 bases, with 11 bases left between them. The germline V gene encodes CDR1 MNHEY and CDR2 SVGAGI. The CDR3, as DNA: TGTGCCAGCAGTTACTCCAGGGACGGGCACACTGAAGCTTTCTTT. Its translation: CASSYSRDGHTEAFF.

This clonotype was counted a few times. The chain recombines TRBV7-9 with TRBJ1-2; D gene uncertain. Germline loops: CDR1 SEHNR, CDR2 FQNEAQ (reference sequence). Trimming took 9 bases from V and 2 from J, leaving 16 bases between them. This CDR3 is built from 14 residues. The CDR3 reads CASTAVQRNYGYTF. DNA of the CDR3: TGTGCCAGTACCGCGGTTCAGAGAAACTATGGCTACACCTTC. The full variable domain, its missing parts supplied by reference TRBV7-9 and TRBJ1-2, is DTGVSQNPRHKITKRGQNVTFRCDPISEHNRLYWYRQTLGQGPEFLTYFQNEAQLEKSRLLSDRFSAERPKGSFSTLEIQRTEQGDSAMYLCASTAVQRNYGYTFGSGTRLTVV.

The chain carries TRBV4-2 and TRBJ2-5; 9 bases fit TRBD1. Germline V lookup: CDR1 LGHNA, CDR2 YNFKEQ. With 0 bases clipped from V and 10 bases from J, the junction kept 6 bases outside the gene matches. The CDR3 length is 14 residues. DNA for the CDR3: TGTGCCAGCAGCCAAGAGGGGGACAGGGAAGGCCAGTACTTC. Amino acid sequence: CASSQEGDREGQYF.

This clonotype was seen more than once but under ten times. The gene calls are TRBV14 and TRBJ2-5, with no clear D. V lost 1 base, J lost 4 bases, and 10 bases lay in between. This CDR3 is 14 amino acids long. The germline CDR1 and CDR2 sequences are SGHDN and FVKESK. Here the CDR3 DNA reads TGTGCCAGCAGCCAAGTGATGGCTGTAGAGACCCAGTACTTC. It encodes CASSQVMAVETQYF. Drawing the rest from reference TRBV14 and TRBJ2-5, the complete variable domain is EAGVTQFPSHSVIEKGQTVTLRCDPISGHDNLYWYRRVMGKEIKFLLHFVKESKQDESGMPNNRFLAERTGGTYSTLKVQPAELEDSGVYFCASSQVMAVETQYFGPGTRLLVL.

CDR3 sequence (DNA): TGTGCCTCGCAGTCGCGGGACAGCAGAAACATCTATGGCTACACCTTC. Amino acid sequence: CASQSRDSRNIYGYTF. The V call is TRBV10-3, the J call TRBJ1-2; TRBD1 agrees at 7 bases. Germline V gene lookup returns CDR1 ENHRY and CDR2 SYGVKD. The CDR3 has 16 residues. Losses at the gene ends were 11 bases for V and 4 bases for J; bases not matched to a gene: 19.

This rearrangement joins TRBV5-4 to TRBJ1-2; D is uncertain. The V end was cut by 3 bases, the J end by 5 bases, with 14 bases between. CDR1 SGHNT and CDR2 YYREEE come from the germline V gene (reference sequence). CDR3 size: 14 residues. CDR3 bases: TGTGCCAGCAGCTCTCCTGGGGTTGAGTATGGCTACACCTTC. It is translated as CASSSPGVEYGYTF.

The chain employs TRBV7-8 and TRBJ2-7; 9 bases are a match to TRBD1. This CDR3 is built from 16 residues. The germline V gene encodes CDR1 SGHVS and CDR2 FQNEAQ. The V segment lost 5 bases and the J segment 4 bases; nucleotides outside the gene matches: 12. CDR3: CASSPPRQGERYEQYF. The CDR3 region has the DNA TGTGCCAGCAGCCCCCCCCGACAGGGGGAAAGGTACGAGCAGTACTTC.

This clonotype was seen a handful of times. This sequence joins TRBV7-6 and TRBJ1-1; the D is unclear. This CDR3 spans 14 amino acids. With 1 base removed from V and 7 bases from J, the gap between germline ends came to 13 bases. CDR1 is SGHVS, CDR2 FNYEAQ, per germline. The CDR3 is CASSLDSGSSEAFF. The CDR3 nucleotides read TGTGCCAGCAGCTTAGATTCTGGTTCCAGTGAAGCTTTCTTT.

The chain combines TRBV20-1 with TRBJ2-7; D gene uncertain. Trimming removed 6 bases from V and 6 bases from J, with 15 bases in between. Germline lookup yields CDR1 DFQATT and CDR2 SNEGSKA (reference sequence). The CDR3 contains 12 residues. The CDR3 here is CSASNGLLEQYF. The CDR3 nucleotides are TGCAGTGCCAGCAACGGGCTCCTCGAGCAGTACTTC.

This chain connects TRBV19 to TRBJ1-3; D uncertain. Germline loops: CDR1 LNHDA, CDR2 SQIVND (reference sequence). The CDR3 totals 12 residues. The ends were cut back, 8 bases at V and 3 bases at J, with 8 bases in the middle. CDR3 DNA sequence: TGTGCCAGTGTATCGGATGGAAACACCATATATTTT. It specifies CASVSDGNTIYF. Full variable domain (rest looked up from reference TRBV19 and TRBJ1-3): DGGITQSPKYLFRKEGQNVTLSCEQNLNHDAMYWYRQDPGQGLRLIYYSQIVNDFQKGDIAEGYSVSREKKESFPLTVTSAQKNPTAFYLCASVSDGNTIYFGEGSWLTVV.

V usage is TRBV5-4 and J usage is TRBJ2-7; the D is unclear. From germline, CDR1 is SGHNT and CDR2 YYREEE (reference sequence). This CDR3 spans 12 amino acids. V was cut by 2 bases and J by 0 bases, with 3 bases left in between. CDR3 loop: CASSFNSYEQYF. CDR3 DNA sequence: TGTGCCAGCAGCTTTAACTCCTACGAGCAGTACTTC.

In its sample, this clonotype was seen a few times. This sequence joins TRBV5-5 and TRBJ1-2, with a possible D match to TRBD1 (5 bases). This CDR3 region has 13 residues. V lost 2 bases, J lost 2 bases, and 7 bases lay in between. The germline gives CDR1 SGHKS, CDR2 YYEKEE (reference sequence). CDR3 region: CASSFWGNYGYTF. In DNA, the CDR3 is TGTGCCAGCAGCTTTTGGGGCAACTATGGCTACACCTTC.

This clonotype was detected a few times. The CDR3 here is CASSWGDTGELFF. CDR3 nucleotides: TGTGCCAGCAGTTGGGGCGACACCGGGGAGCTGTTTTTT. The J gene is TRBJ2-2, the V gene TRBV12-3 or TRBV12-4; TRBD1 is a possible D gene (5 bases). This CDR3 has 13 amino acids. Trimming pared 4 bases from V and 3 bases from J, leaving 6 bases between.

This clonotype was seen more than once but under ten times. The CDR3 region is CATSRDRGGEQYF. CDR3 bases: TGTGCCACCTCCCGGGACAGGGGTGGCGAGCAGTACTTC. The chain links TRBV6-1 to TRBJ2-7; 10 bases match TRBD1. The CDR3 totals 13 residues. V was clipped by 10 bases and J by 6 bases; unmatched bases: 9. The V gene's germline CDR1 is MNHNS and CDR2 SASEGT.

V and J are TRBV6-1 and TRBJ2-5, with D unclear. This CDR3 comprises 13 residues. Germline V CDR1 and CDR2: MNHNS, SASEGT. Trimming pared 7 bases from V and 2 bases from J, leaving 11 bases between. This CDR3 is CASTINLQETQYF. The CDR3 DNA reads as TGTGCCAGCACTATTAACCTGCAAGAGACCCAGTACTTC.

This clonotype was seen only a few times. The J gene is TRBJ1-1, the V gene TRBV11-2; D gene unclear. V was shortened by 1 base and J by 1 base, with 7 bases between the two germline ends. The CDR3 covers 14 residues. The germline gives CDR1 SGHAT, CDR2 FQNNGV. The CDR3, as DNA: TGTGCCAGCAGCTTAGTTCGGAAGAACACTGAAGCTTTCTTT. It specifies CASSLVRKNTEAFF. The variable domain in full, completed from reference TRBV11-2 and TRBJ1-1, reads EAGVAQSPRYKIIEKRQSVAFWCNPISGHATLYWYQQILGQGPKLLIQFQNNGVVDDSQLPKDRFSAERLKGVDSTLKIQPAKLEDSAVYLCASSLVRKNTEAFFGQGTRLTVV.

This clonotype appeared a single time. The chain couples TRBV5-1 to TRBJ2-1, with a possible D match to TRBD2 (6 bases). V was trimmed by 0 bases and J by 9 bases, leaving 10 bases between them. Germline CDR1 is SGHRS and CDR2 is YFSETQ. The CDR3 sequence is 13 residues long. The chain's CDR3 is CASSLDRGGEQFF. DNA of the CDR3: TGCGCCAGCAGCTTGGATCGGGGAGGTGAGCAGTTCTTC.

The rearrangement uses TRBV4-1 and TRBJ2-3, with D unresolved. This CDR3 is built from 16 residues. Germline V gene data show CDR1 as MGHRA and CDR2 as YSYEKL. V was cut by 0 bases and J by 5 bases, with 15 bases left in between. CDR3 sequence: CASSQDDRRTGDTQYF. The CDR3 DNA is TGCGCCAGCAGCCAAGACGACCGACGCACGGGAGATACGCAGTATTTT.

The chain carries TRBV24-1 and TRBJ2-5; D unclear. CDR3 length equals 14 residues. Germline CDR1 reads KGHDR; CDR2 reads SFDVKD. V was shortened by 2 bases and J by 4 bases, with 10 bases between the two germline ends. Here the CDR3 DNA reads TGTGCCACCAGTGATTCTCCTAGGGCAGAGACCCAGTACTTC. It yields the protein CATSDSPRAETQYF.

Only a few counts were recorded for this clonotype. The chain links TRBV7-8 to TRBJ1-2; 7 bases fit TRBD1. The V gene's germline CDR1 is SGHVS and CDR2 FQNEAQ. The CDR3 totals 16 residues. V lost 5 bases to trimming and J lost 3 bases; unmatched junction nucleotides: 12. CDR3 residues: CASSDRVGLFDYGYTF. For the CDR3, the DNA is TGTGCCAGCAGCGACAGGGTAGGACTATTCGACTATGGCTACACCTTC. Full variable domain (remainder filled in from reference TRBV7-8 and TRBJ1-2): GAGVSQSPRYKVAKRGQDVALRCDPISGHVSLFWYQQALGQGPEFLTYFQNEAQLDKSGLPSDRFFAERPEGSVSTLKIQRTQQEDSAVYLCASSDRVGLFDYGYTFGSGTRLTVV.

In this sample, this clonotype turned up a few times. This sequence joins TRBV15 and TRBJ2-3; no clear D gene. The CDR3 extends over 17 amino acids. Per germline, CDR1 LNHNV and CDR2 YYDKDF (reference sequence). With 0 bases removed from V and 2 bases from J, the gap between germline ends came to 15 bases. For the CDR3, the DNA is TGTGCCACCAGCAGAGATCGGCGTCAGAAATTCACAGATACGCAGTATTTT. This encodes CATSRDRRQKFTDTQYF.

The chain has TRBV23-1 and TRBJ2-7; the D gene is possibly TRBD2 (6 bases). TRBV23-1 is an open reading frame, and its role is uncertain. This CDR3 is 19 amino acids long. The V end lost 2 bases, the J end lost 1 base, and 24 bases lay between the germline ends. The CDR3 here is CASSQEEGRTARLSYEQYF. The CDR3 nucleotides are TGCGCCAGCAGTCAAGAGGAGGGTAGGACTGCCCGGCTTTCCTACGAGCAGTACTTC.

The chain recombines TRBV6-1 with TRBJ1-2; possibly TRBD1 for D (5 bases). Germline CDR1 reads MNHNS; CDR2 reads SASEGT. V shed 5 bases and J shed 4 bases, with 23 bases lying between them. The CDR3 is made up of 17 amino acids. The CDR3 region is CASSSELPGASGYGYTF. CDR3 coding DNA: TGTGCCAGCAGTAGTGAATTACCTGGGGCCTCGGGCTATGGCTACACCTTC.

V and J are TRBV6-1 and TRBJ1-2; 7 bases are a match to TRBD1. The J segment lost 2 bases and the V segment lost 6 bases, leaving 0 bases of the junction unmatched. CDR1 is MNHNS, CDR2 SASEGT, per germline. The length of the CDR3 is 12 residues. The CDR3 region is CASRQGNYGYTF. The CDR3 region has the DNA TGTGCCAGCAGACAGGGGAACTATGGCTACACCTTC.